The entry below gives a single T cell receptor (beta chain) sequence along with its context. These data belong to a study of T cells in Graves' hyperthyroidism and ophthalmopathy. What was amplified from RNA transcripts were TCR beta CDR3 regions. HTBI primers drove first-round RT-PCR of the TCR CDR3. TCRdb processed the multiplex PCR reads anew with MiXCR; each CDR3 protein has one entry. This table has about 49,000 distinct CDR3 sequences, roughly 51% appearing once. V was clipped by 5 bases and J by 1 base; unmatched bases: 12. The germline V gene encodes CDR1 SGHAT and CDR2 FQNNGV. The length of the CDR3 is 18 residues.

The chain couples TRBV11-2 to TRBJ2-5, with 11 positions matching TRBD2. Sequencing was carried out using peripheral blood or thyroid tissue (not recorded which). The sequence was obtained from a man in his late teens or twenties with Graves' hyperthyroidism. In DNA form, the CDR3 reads TGTGCCAGCAGCGACCCCCAACTAGCGGGGGTCCTCCAAGAGACCCAGTACTTC. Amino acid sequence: CASSDPQLAGVLQETQYF.